Listed below are T cell receptor beta chains from one sample, sequenced in a study of blood T cell repertoires in COVID-19. The method was immunoSEQ multiplex PCR; TCRdb's version includes in-frame clones alone and lacks a portion of them. This table holds some 250,000 clones, roughly 80% found once. The specimen sequenced was peripheral blood. The receptors were gathered from a woman in her late teens or twenties with acute or convalescent COVID-19. Both conserved end residues are part of each CDR3. The order of the fields is D gene, J gene, V gene, clone size, CDR3 protein, CDR3 DNA. The D gene is left open where the match is weak. Clone size, where shown, is once, few, many, or a class for clones that have expanded.

d_call: TRBD1
j_call: TRBJ1-2
v_call: TRBV7-2
clone_size: many
cdr3_aa: CASSLQGAYGYTF
cdr3_nt: TGTGCCAGCAGCTTACAGGGGGCCTATGGCTACACCTTC

d_call: TRBD2
j_call: TRBJ2-2
v_call: TRBV10-3
clone_size: -
cdr3_aa: CAIGPSGTNTGELFF
cdr3_nt: TGTGCCATCGGTCCTAGCGGTACAAACACCGGGGAGCTGTTTTTT

d_call: TRBD2
j_call: TRBJ2-5
v_call: TRBV9
clone_size: -
cdr3_aa: CASSPRGGAGGPAGETQYF
cdr3_nt: TGTGCCAGCAGCCCACGAGGCGGGGCGGGAGGGCCCGCGGGAGAGACCCAGTACTTC

d_call: TRBD2
j_call: TRBJ2-5
v_call: TRBV14
clone_size: once
cdr3_aa: CASSRQPRLAGETQYF
cdr3_nt: TGTGCCAGCAGCCGACAGCCGAGACTAGCGGGAGAGACCCAGTACTTC

d_call: TRBD2
j_call: TRBJ2-1
v_call: TRBV7-9
clone_size: -
cdr3_aa: CASSLPGTRPHEQFF
cdr3_nt: TGTGCCAGCAGCCTTCCCGGGACTAGACCCCATGAGCAGTTCTTC

d_call: TRBD2
j_call: TRBJ2-1
v_call: TRBV10-3
clone_size: -
cdr3_aa: CAISESGGRSYNEQFF
cdr3_nt: TGTGCCATCAGTGAGTCAGGCGGGAGGTCCTACAATGAGCAGTTCTTC

d_call: TRBD2
j_call: TRBJ2-1
v_call: TRBV5-8
clone_size: -
cdr3_aa: CASSLAGPLAGGPHEQFF
cdr3_nt: TGTGCCAGCAGCTTGGCCGGCCCTCTAGCGGGAGGGCCACATGAGCAGTTCTTC

d_call: -
j_call: TRBJ1-1
v_call: TRBV27
clone_size: -
cdr3_aa: CATAAGLRMRAFF
cdr3_nt: TGTGCCACCGCCGCGGGTCTACGAATGCGAGCTTTCTTT

d_call: TRBD2
j_call: TRBJ2-1
v_call: TRBV4-1
clone_size: -
cdr3_aa: CASSQDFGGRPLWNEQFF
cdr3_nt: TGCGCCAGCAGCCAAGATTTTGGCGGGAGGCCCCTTTGGAATGAGCAGTTCTTC

d_call: -
j_call: TRBJ1-1
v_call: TRBV6-1
clone_size: -
cdr3_aa: CASSEDMGAAEAFF
cdr3_nt: TGTGCCAGCAGTGAAGATATGGGGGCGGCTGAAGCTTTCTTT

d_call: TRBD1
j_call: TRBJ2-4
v_call: TRBV5-1
clone_size: -
cdr3_aa: CASSQGTGVAKNIQYF
cdr3_nt: TGCGCCAGCAGCCAAGGGACAGGGGTAGCCAAAAACATTCAGTACTTC

d_call: -
j_call: TRBJ1-1
v_call: TRBV9
clone_size: -
cdr3_aa: CASSVAGNPMNTEAFF
cdr3_nt: TGTGCCAGCAGCGTAGCCGGGAATCCCATGAACACTGAAGCTTTCTTT

d_call: TRBD1
j_call: TRBJ1-6
v_call: TRBV7-2
clone_size: -
cdr3_aa: CASSLNQGGNSPLHF
cdr3_nt: TGTGCCAGCAGCTTAAACCAGGGGGGAAACTCACCCCTCCACTTT

d_call: TRBD2
j_call: TRBJ2-1
v_call: TRBV7-2
clone_size: few
cdr3_aa: CASSPTSGSNEQFF
cdr3_nt: TGTGCCAGCAGCCCGACTAGCGGGAGCAATGAGCAGTTCTTC

d_call: -
j_call: TRBJ2-5
v_call: TRBV19
clone_size: -
cdr3_aa: CASSSLLDGKETQYF
cdr3_nt: TGTGCCAGTAGTTCCCTCCTTGACGGGAAAGAGACCCAGTACTTC

d_call: -
j_call: TRBJ2-2
v_call: TRBV5-1
clone_size: -
cdr3_aa: CASRNGRGSGAGELFF
cdr3_nt: TGCGCCAGCAGAAATGGGCGGGGATCGGGGGCCGGGGAGCTGTTTTTT

d_call: TRBD2
j_call: TRBJ2-3
v_call: TRBV19
clone_size: -
cdr3_aa: CASRPRLAGGPNTQYF
cdr3_nt: TGTGCCAGTAGGCCTCGACTAGCGGGAGGGCCGAATACGCAGTATTTT

d_call: -
j_call: TRBJ1-1
v_call: TRBV18
clone_size: -
cdr3_aa: CASSPYQGNTEAFF
cdr3_nt: TGTGCCAGCTCGCCCTACCAGGGGAACACTGAAGCTTTCTTT

d_call: -
j_call: TRBJ2-2
v_call: TRBV6-5
clone_size: -
cdr3_aa: CASSYSGGELFF
cdr3_nt: TGTGCCAGCAGTTACTCCGGCGGGGAGCTGTTTTTT

d_call: -
j_call: TRBJ1-2
v_call: TRBV18
clone_size: few
cdr3_aa: CASSLGQLMEGYTF
cdr3_nt: TGTGCCAGCTCACTTGGACAGCTAATGGAGGGCTACACCTTC

d_call: -
j_call: TRBJ2-2
v_call: TRBV13
clone_size: -
cdr3_aa: CASSLVRTGELFF
cdr3_nt: TGTGCCAGCAGCTTAGTGCGGACCGGGGAGCTGTTTTTT

d_call: TRBD2
j_call: TRBJ2-3
v_call: TRBV5-6
clone_size: once
cdr3_aa: CASSLATSGIGTDTQYF
cdr3_nt: TGTGCCAGCAGCTTGGCGACTAGCGGGATTGGCACAGATACGCAGTATTTT

d_call: TRBD1
j_call: TRBJ1-2
v_call: TRBV3-1/TRBV3-2
clone_size: -
cdr3_aa: CASSQHDRVGYGYTF
cdr3_nt: TGTGCCAGCAGCCAGCATGACAGGGTGGGCTATGGCTACACCTTC

d_call: TRBD2
j_call: TRBJ2-4
v_call: TRBV19
clone_size: -
cdr3_aa: CASSLTTLAGDAKNIQYF
cdr3_nt: TGTGCCAGTAGCCTCACGACCCTAGCGGGAGATGCCAAAAACATTCAGTACTTC

d_call: TRBD1
j_call: TRBJ1-1
v_call: TRBV11-2
clone_size: -
cdr3_aa: CASSADRVKAFF
cdr3_nt: TGTGCCAGCAGTGCGGACAGGGTAAAAGCTTTCTTT

d_call: -
j_call: TRBJ2-7
v_call: TRBV19
clone_size: -
cdr3_aa: CASSIGGGQRPYEQYF
cdr3_nt: TGTGCCAGTAGTATAGGAGGTGGACAGAGACCCTACGAGCAGTACTTC

d_call: -
j_call: TRBJ1-5
v_call: TRBV5-1
clone_size: -
cdr3_aa: CASSLYAGGNQPQHF
cdr3_nt: TGCGCCAGCAGCTTGTATGCAGGGGGCAATCAGCCCCAGCATTTT

d_call: TRBD2
j_call: TRBJ2-1
v_call: TRBV9
clone_size: -
cdr3_aa: CASSVRLAAINNEQFF
cdr3_nt: TGTGCCAGCAGCGTCCGGCTAGCGGCAATCAACAATGAGCAGTTCTTC

d_call: TRBD2
j_call: TRBJ2-1
v_call: TRBV7-2
clone_size: once
cdr3_aa: CASSPGGARAYNEQFF
cdr3_nt: TGTGCCAGCAGCCCCGGGGGGGCCCGGGCCTACAATGAGCAGTTCTTC

d_call: -
j_call: TRBJ1-2
v_call: TRBV25-1
clone_size: -
cdr3_aa: CASSEGGSGGYTF
cdr3_nt: TGTGCCAGCAGTGAGGGGGGATCGGGTGGCTACACCTTC

d_call: -
j_call: TRBJ2-7
v_call: TRBV4-2
clone_size: once
cdr3_aa: CASSQPVMDRNYEQYF
cdr3_nt: TGTGCCAGCAGCCAGCCGGTCATGGACAGAAACTACGAGCAGTACTTC

d_call: -
j_call: TRBJ1-1
v_call: TRBV6-6
clone_size: -
cdr3_aa: CASSHQGNTEAFF
cdr3_nt: TGTGCCAGCAGTCACCAGGGGAACACTGAAGCTTTCTTT

d_call: -
j_call: TRBJ1-3
v_call: TRBV3-1/TRBV3-2
clone_size: -
cdr3_aa: CASSQAPITHPGNTIYF
cdr3_nt: TGTGCCAGCAGCCAAGCGCCTATAACTCACCCTGGAAACACCATATATTTT

d_call: TRBD2
j_call: TRBJ2-3
v_call: TRBV7-3
clone_size: -
cdr3_aa: CASSSGLAGVTDTQYF
cdr3_nt: TGTGCCAGCAGCTCCGGACTAGCGGGAGTGACAGATACGCAGTATTTT

d_call: TRBD1
j_call: TRBJ2-7
v_call: TRBV6-5
clone_size: -
cdr3_aa: CASSHQTGVREQYF
cdr3_nt: TGTGCCAGCAGTCATCAAACAGGGGTCCGCGAGCAGTACTTC

d_call: TRBD2
j_call: TRBJ2-3
v_call: TRBV7-9
clone_size: -
cdr3_aa: CASSSRTSGMNTQYF
cdr3_nt: TGTGCCAGCAGCTCTCGGACTAGCGGGATGAATACGCAGTATTTT

d_call: -
j_call: TRBJ2-4
v_call: TRBV6-1
clone_size: -
cdr3_aa: CASSGEDRLAKNIQYF
cdr3_nt: TGTGCCAGCAGTGGGGAGGACCGATTAGCCAAAAACATTCAGTACTTC

d_call: -
j_call: TRBJ1-2
v_call: TRBV7-2
clone_size: few
cdr3_aa: CASSLGYRVIDYGYTF
cdr3_nt: TGTGCCAGCAGCTTAGGTTACAGGGTGATCGACTATGGCTACACCTTC

d_call: TRBD1
j_call: TRBJ1-5
v_call: TRBV28
clone_size: -
cdr3_aa: CASSFPVTGEAYSNQPQHF
cdr3_nt: TGTGCCAGCAGTTTTCCGGTCACAGGGGAGGCGTATAGCAATCAGCCCCAGCATTTT

d_call: TRBD1
j_call: TRBJ2-3
v_call: TRBV6-5
clone_size: -
cdr3_aa: CASSPGGRGDTQYF
cdr3_nt: TGTGCCAGCAGTCCAGGGGGAAGAGGAGATACGCAGTATTTT

d_call: TRBD2
j_call: TRBJ2-1
v_call: TRBV14
clone_size: once
cdr3_aa: CASSQDRLGLAGATYNEQFF
cdr3_nt: TGTGCCAGCAGCCAAGATAGATTGGGACTAGCGGGAGCTACTTACAATGAGCAGTTCTTC

d_call: -
j_call: TRBJ1-5
v_call: TRBV7-2
clone_size: -
cdr3_aa: CASSVQGGNQPQHF
cdr3_nt: TGTGCCAGCAGCGTACAGGGTGGAAATCAGCCCCAGCATTTT

d_call: TRBD2
j_call: TRBJ2-3
v_call: TRBV7-9
clone_size: -
cdr3_aa: CASLAGTSESYF
cdr3_nt: TGTGCCAGCTTGGCCGGGACTAGCGAGTCATATTTT

d_call: TRBD1
j_call: TRBJ1-1
v_call: TRBV11-2
clone_size: -
cdr3_aa: CASSLGPVPGQIEAFF
cdr3_nt: TGTGCCAGCAGCTTAGGCCCAGTCCCGGGACAGATCGAAGCTTTCTTT

d_call: TRBD1
j_call: TRBJ1-1
v_call: TRBV11-2
clone_size: -
cdr3_aa: CASSTTGGTEAFF
cdr3_nt: TGTGCCAGCAGCACGACAGGGGGCACTGAAGCTTTCTTT